The clone carrying this T cell receptor (beta chain) was found many times. V lost 4 bases to trimming and J lost 3 bases; unmatched junction nucleotides: 1. The germline CDR1 and CDR2 sequences are LGHDT and YNNKEL (reference sequence). The length of the CDR3 is 14 residues. This sample stems from a study of T-cell memory formation after mild COVID-19. Amplification by 5'RACE using constant-segment primers produced TCR alpha and TCR beta cDNA libraries that carried sample barcodes and UMIs. One entry per CDR3 protein results from TCRdb running MiXCR on the 5' RACE reads. The sample lists fewer than 200,000 distinct CDR3 sequences; about a fifth were seen once.

Specimen: PBMCs or a T cell subset sorted from them (not recorded which). The chain recombines TRBV3-1 with TRBJ2-7; 12 bases fit TRBD2. The origin of this receptor is an adult woman who had mild COVID-19 (a few samples of this study predate the infection). Cell type and time point are not known. The CDR3 DNA sequence: TGTGCCAGCAGCCGACTAGCGGGAGACTACGAGCAGTACTTC. It yields the protein CASSRLAGDYEQYF.